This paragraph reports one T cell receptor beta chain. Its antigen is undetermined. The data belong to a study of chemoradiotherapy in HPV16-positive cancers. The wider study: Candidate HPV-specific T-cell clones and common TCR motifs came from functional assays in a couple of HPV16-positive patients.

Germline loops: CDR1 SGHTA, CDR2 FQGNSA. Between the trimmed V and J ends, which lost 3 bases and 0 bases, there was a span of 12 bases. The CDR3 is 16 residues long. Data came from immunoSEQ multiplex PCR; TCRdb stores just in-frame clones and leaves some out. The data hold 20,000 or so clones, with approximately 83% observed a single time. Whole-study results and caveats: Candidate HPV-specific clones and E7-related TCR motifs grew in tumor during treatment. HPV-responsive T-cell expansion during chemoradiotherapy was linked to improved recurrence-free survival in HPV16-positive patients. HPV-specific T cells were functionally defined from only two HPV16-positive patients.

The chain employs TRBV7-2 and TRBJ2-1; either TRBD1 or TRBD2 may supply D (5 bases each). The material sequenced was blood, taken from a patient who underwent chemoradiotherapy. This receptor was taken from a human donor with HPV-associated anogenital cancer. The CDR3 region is CASSLRIGTSYNEQFF. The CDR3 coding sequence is TGTGCCAGCAGCTTGAGGATAGGGACCTCCTACAATGAGCAGTTCTTC.